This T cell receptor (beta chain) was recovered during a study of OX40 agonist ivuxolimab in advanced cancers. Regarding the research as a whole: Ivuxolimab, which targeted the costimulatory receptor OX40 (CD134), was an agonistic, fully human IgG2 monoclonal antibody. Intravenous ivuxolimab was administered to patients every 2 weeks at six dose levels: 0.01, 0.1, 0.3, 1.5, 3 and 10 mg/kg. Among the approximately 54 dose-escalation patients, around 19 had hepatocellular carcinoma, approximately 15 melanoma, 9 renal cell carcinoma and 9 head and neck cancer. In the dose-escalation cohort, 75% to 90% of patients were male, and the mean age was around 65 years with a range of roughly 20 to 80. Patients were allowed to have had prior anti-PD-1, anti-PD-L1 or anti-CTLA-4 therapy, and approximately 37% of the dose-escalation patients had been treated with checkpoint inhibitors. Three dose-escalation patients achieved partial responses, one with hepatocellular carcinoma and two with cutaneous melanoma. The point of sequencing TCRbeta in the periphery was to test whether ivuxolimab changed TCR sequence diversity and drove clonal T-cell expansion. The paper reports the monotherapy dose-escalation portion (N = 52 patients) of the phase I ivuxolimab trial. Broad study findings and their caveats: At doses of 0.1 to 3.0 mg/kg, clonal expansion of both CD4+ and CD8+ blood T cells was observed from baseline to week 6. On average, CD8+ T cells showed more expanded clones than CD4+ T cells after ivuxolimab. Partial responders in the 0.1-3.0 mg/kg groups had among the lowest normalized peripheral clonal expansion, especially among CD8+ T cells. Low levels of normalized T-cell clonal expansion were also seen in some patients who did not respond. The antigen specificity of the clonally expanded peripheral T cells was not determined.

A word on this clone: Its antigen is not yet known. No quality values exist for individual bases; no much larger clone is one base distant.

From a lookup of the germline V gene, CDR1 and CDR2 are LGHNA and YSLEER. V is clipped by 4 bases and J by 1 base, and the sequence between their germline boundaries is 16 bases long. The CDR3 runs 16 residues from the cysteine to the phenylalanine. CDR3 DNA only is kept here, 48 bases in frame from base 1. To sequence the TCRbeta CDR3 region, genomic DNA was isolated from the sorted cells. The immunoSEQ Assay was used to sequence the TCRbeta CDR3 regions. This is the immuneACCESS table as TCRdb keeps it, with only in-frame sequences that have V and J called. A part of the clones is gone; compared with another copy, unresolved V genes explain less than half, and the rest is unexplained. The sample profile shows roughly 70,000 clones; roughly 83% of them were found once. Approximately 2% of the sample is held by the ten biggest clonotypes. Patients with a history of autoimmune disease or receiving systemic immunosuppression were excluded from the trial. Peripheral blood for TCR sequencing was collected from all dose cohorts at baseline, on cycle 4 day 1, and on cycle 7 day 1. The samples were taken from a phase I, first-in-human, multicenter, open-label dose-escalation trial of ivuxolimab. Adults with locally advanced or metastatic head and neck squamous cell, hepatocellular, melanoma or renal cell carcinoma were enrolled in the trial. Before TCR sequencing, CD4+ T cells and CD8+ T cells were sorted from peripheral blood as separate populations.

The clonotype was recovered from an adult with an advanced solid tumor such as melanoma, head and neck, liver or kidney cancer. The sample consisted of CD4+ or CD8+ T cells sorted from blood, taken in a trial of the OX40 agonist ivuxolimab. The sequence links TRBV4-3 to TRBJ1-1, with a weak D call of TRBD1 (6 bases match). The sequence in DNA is TGCGCCAGCAGCCCCTCAGGCAGGGGCCCGAACACTGAAGCTTTCTTT. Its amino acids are CASSPSGRGPNTEAFF.